The entry below gives a single T cell receptor (beta chain) sequence along with its context. Method: immunoSEQ multiplex PCR; TCRdb's copy keeps in-frame clones and lacks some. The table has about 670,000 clones, 85% to 90% seen once. This sample was taken from a study of blood T cell repertoires in COVID-19. Germline-derived CDR1 and CDR2 are LGHDT and YNNKEL (reference sequence). This CDR3 comprises 17 residues. V lost 0 bases to trimming and J lost 3 bases; unmatched junction nucleotides: 5. This chain connects TRBV3-1 (or the pseudogene TRBV3-2) to TRBJ2-2, with 9 positions matching TRBD2. The TCR comes from a woman aged 18-29 years with acute or convalescent COVID-19. Material: peripheral blood. CDR3 loop: CASSQEEASGDTGELFF. CDR3 nucleotide sequence: TGTGCCAGCAGCCAAGAGGAGGCTAGCGGGGACACCGGGGAGCTGTTTTTT.